The T cell receptor (beta chain) under discussion was sequenced for a study of T cell responses to AZD1222 COVID-19 vaccine. Second doses were pooled across both intervals (about 4 or about 12 weeks). Generated by immunoSEQ multiplex PCR, the TCRdb table keeps only in-frame clones and is missing some. The table has 150,000 to 190,000 clones, about 90% seen once; the top ten hold 8% to 10%. V was clipped by 2 bases and J by 5 bases, with 12 bases between them. CDR1 and CDR2 (germline): SGHTA, FQGNSA. The CDR3 totals 14 residues. The clonotype was recovered from an adult who received the AZD1222 COVID-19 vaccine. This chain links TRBV7-2 with TRBJ1-1, with D possibly TRBD1 on 6 matching bases. Sample: peripheral blood, taken 28 days after the second AZD1222 dose. The CDR3 coding sequence is TGTGCCAGCAGCTTAACTGGGGGCAGGACTGAAGCTTTCTTT. Protein: CASSLTGGRTEAFF.